This T cell receptor (beta chain) is from a study of cytomegalovirus exposure and HLA in healthy donors. Study information: HLA-typed donors were the source of about 85 million unique TCRs, which an early data release held.

Worth noting for this clone: Antigen: not known.

The CDR3 covers 15 residues. J was trimmed by 2 bases and V by 0 bases; bases with no gene match: 4. Per germline, CDR1 MNHEY and CDR2 SVGAGI. Study-wide results and caveats: Donor immune exposure was known only as CMV serostatus. Upon later analysis, HLA-associated TCR beta chains proved more clonally expanded than other, equally common chains. It was in a later analysis that TCR association rates were seen to vary by HLA locus, highest for DRB1 and lowest for HLA-C.

Amplification used 60 Vbeta primers and 13 Jbeta primers. Repertoires were generated with immunoSEQ multiplex PCR, while TCRdb's copy carries only in-frame clones and drops some. The sample includes around 200,000 clones, about 79% of them seen just once. The V gene is TRBV6-5, the J gene TRBJ2-7; the match to TRBD1 covers 7 bases. This receptor was obtained from a male donor in good health and CMV-seronegative. The specimen sequenced was PBMCs. The CDR3 DNA reads TGTGCCAGCAGTTACTCGAGACAGGGCCCCTACGAGCAGTACTTC. It specifies CASSYSRQGPYEQYF.